This TCR beta chain derives from a study of T cells expressing NK-cell markers. The wider study: Obtained from sorted CD3+CD56+NKG2C+, CD3+CD56+NKG2C- and CD3+CD56-NKG2C+ T cells were the TCR beta repertoires. The study sequenced eight donors, seven HCMV-seropositive and one seronegative.

A note on this clonotype: Its target is not known.

Germline V gene sequence: CDR1 SQVTM, CDR2 ANQGSEA. The CDR3 sequence is 11 residues long. Regarding the study as a whole: Of the CD8+ T cell pool in over 5 donors, roughly 1.0-8% was accounted for by dominant NKG2C+ clonotypes.

TCRdb re-called the 5' RACE reads; one entry per CDR3 protein, DNA not given. Its clone listing holds over 250,000 distinct CDR3 sequences. The origin of this receptor is a woman between 18 and 69 years old in good health. The chain is built from TRBV29-1 and TRBJ2-7. Specimen: blood T cells: a sorted CD56 or NKG2C T cell subset, CD4+ or CD8+ T cells, or bulk PBMC T cells (not recorded which). CDR3 region: CSVGQVYEQYF.